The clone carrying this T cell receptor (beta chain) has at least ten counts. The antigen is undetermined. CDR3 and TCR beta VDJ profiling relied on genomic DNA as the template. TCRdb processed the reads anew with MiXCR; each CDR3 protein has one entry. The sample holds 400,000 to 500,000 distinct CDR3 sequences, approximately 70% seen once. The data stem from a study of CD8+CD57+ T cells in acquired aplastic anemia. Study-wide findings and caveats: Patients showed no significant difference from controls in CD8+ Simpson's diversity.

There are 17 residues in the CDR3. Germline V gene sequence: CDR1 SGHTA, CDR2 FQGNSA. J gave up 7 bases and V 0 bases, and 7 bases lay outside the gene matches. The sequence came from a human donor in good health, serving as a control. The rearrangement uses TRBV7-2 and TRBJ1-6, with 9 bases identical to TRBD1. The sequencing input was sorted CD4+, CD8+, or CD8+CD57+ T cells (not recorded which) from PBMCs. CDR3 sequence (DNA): TGTGCCAGCAGCTTAGCGTTTGGACAGGGGCAGAATTCACCCCTCCACTTT. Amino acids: CASSLAFGQGQNSPLHF.